This TCR beta chain was identified in a study of T cells in Graves' hyperthyroidism and ophthalmopathy. In its sample, this clonotype was seen a few times. PBMCs were sourced from approximately 9.3 ml fresh peripheral blood. The germline CDR1 and CDR2 sequences are MGHRA and YSYEKL. The CDR3 runs to 14 residues. Trimming stripped 0 bases from V and 5 bases from J, with 10 bases between. From RNA transcripts, TCR beta CDR3 regions were amplified. First-round RT-PCR of the TCR CDR3 relied on the HTBI primer set. TCRdb re-derived calls from the multiplex PCR reads in MiXCR, one entry per CDR3 protein. The repertoire holds about 560,000 distinct CDR3 sequences, with about a sixth as singletons.

The origin of this receptor is a woman between 18 and 29 years old with Graves' hyperthyroidism. The J gene is TRBJ2-5, the V gene TRBV4-1; a possible D gene is TRBD1 (6 bases). Sequenced input: blood. CDR3 loop: CASSQEGARETQYF. For the CDR3, the DNA is TGCGCCAGCAGCCAAGAGGGGGCGCGGGAGACCCAGTACTTC.